The entry below gives a single T cell receptor (beta chain) sequence along with its context. Profiled with immunoSEQ multiplex PCR; TCRdb holds only in-frame clones, not every one. The data hold hundreds of thousands of clones, with approximately 79% observed a single time. V was cut by 0 bases and J by 1 base, with 10 bases left in between. There are 16 residues in the CDR3. Germline V gives CDR1 LGHNA, CDR2 YNFKEQ. This sample stems from a study of blood T cell repertoires in COVID-19. Sequencing was performed on peripheral blood. This clonotype was obtained from a woman in her thirties or forties with active or convalescent COVID-19. The chain employs TRBV4-2 and TRBJ2-1; tentatively, D is TRBD1 (6 bases). The CDR3 region has the DNA TGTGCCAGCAGCCAAGATTTTAGGGGGTCCTACAATGAGCAGTTCTTC. The encoded protein is CASSQDFRGSYNEQFF.